The entry below describes one T cell receptor beta chain. It lacks a known antigen. No base quality information exists; no much larger clone differs at one position. The data originate from a study of cytomegalovirus exposure and HLA in healthy donors (dated by TCRdb to about 2017). A note on the overall study: An earlier analysis of around 600 of the donors reported more than 250 Gb of sequence data and about 100 million unique TCR beta sequences from 150 million to 200 million T cells. Rather than using new phenotypic data, the later analysis identified candidate immune exposures from TCR beta sequences and from how often those sequences occurred across donors. Donor age, sex, ethnicity and CMV serostatus were collected together with the repertoire data. HLA typing covered class I and class II loci at four-digit resolution. Typing coverage differed by locus: A, B, C, DRB1 and DQB1 were typed in about 629-640 donors, DQA1 in around 500, DPA1 in 600 to 610, and DPB1 in approximately 450. In an earlier analysis of around 540 of the donors, high-throughput TCR beta sequencing was used to judge whether each TCR beta V gene segment behaved as functional or pseudogenic. In addition to the first cohort of 500 to 850 subjects, a separate validation cohort of under 150 different subjects was used. An early release covering more than 500 HLA-typed donors comprised 250 to 350 gigabases of sequencing data and tens of millions of unique TCR sequences. Of the roughly 390 genotyped donors, roughly 76% were placed in the genetic ancestry cluster associated with self-reported Caucasian donors. In a later genetic analysis, genome-wide SNP genotypes for about 60% of the 666 donors were used, and that subset was treated as a discovery cohort. Four to six DR-DQ haplotypes were handled as single units for association and clustering, since linkage in the cohort was strong. A later analysis re-examined previously published TCR beta repertoires from hundreds of donors and added high-resolution HLA genotyping to investigate patterns of TCR occurrence. Among about 360 genotyped donors of the cohort, an average of roughly 240,000 unique TCR beta nucleotide sequences were sequenced per donor, roughly a sixth of them non-productive. To predict cytomegalovirus infection status, the study combined high-throughput TCR immunosequencing, statistical association of individual TCRs with disease status, and machine learning. The T cell repertoires of some 670 subjects were profiled by immunosequencing and related to cytomegalovirus serostatus. The study aimed to test whether signatures of past pathogen exposure could be identified by cataloging public T cell receptors. All discovery cohort repertoires had been generated using a single sequencing platform. The paper as a whole reports these results and caveats: When HLA alleles, especially DR and DQ, strongly co-occurred, TCR associations were difficult to assign to individual alleles. A further reported finding was that TCR beta sequences accurately predicted the HLA-A and HLA-B alleles for most subjects in the first cohort. The classifier was reported to diagnose cytomegalovirus status with high specificity and sensitivity in both the original cohort and the validation cohort. In a later analysis, HLA-associated TCR beta chains were found to be more clonally expanded and to have lower generation probabilities than equally common non-associated chains. In the study, 150 to 200 TCR beta chains were listed as associated with cytomegalovirus. A later analysis associated around 16,000 TCR beta sequences with specific HLA alleles at a false discovery rate of 0.05. In an earlier analysis of around 600 of the donors, most TCR beta V segments were observed in productive rearrangements about 87% or about 30% of the time, broadly matching IMGT annotations. Some IMGT-functional V segments, including TRBV6-2 and TRBV6-3, could not be distinguished by the 87-base-pair reads and were therefore excluded. In a later genetic analysis, fewer N-insertions in productive TCRs were reported among donors in an Asian-associated ancestry cluster than the roughly 700-donor mean. An association between a missense DCLRE1C variant and V-gene and J-gene trimming of TCR beta chains was found in a later genetic analysis and replicated in an independent cohort. Correlated functional status among segregating V segments might be attributable to linkage disequilibrium, but an unknown experimental factor could not be ruled out. In vitro tests confirmed that three of the cytomegalovirus-associated TCR beta chains recognize cytomegalovirus antigens. A later analysis found that most CMV-associated TCR beta chains appeared HLA-restricted, with HLA associations seemingly driven largely by CMV exposure. Immune exposure information for the cohort was limited to CMV serostatus. The presence/absence analyses assumed that sequencing depth was roughly uniform across donors, and that assumption may not be true. Over 15 rarely observed V segments, including chromosome 9 orphons, were excluded from the earlier analysis of some 590 of the donors because counts were too low. According to a later analysis, parvovirus B19, influenza, CMV and Epstein-Barr virus appeared linked to several top co-occurrence clusters. Most TCR sequences were observed very rarely across donors, whereas some public TCRs were present in many individuals. This cohort had only TCR beta chains sequenced, and the lack of alpha or paired-chain data limited which features could be detected. A cluster of highly shared sequence variants was judged likely to be a technical artifact of the sequencing pipeline. It was suggested by the authors that the approach could potentially be generalized to other disease states and immunological phenotypes. A later analysis found that TCR association rates varied across HLA loci, with DRB1 alleles showing the most associated TCRs and HLA-C alleles the fewest. HLA typing was unavailable for some donors at each locus, so association tests used only the typed subset.

Receptor libraries were prepared by the immunoSEQ multiplex PCR assay. A mixture of 60 forward primers for TCR Vbeta segments and 13 reverse primers for TCR Jbeta segments was used in the multiplex PCR. The CDR3 region of rearranged TCR beta genes was amplified from genomic DNA by a multiplex PCR assay. The Illumina HiSeq System was used to sequence the amplified TCR beta libraries as 87-base-pair reads. In the original analysis: A later analysis tallied tens of millions of unique TCR beta chains across the 640 or so repertoires, and some 10 million of those chains were shared by two or more donors. A nearest-neighbor algorithm error-corrected the raw reads and collapsed the reads into unique sequences, merging closely related sequences to remove PCR and sequencing errors. Alignment of CDR3 sequences to IMGT reference sequences was used to assign V, D and J gene segments. Each retained sequence needed at least a six-nucleotide match to both a V gene segment and a J gene segment. Rearrangements were called productive when the CDR3 lacked stop codons and stayed in frame with V and J; all others were non-productive. Following IMGT convention, CDR3 was defined as the stretch from the second conserved V-encoded cysteine up to the conserved J-encoded phenylalanine. The earlier analysis of more than 450 of the donors excluded sequences that lacked an unambiguous match to a single V gene segment. An earlier analysis of approximately 590 of the donors called V segments functional above 56.7% productive rearrangements and segregating when the between-donor standard deviation exceeded 5%. A statistical classification framework was built for diagnosing cytomegalovirus status from the catalog of TCR beta chain sequences. A later analysis assigned V and J genes by comparing TCR nucleotide sequences with IMGT/GENE-DB human TR gene sequences. The TCRdist pipeline was used in a later analysis to assign CDR3 sequences and most-parsimonious VDJ recombination scenarios. In a later analysis, each TCR beta chain was defined by its CDR3 amino acid sequence together with its V-gene family, and reads lacking a unique V-gene family were excluded. In a later analysis, fewer than 650 highly shared, low-generation-probability nucleotide sequences were removed to address suspected cross-contamination and a sequencing artifact. For each public chain, a later analysis derived a clonal expansion index from normalized ranks of inferred template counts within each repertoire. Generation probabilities in a later analysis came from a VDJ recombination model fitted to out-of-frame rearrangements, and those results were checked against IGoR. Hypergeometric tests were used in a later analysis to score TCR-TCR, TCR-HLA and TCR-CMV co-occurrence, with a repertoire-size bias correction applied to the TCR pairs. A later analysis estimated false discovery rates by permuting HLA or CMV assignments 20 times. In a later analysis, co-occurring TCRs were grouped with DBSCAN, and TCRdist sequence similarity was added when clustering was performed within HLA-allele-positive subsets. Repertoires with fewer than 30,000 or more than 120,000 public chains were left out of co-occurrence clustering, as were a handful of repertoires with anomalous nucleotide sharing. TCRdb holds this immuneACCESS table with in-frame rearrangements only. Some clones are missing; in checked studies, unresolved V genes explain under half, and the rest has no known cause. That table gives V, J and clone size, and the DNA gave D and trimming. Across this sample there are under 100,000 clones, with over 60% seen only once. The ten largest clones capture over 3% of the sample.

The germline V gene specifies SGDLS as CDR1 and YYNGEE as CDR2. The V end gives up 0 bases and the J end 7 bases, leaving 13 bases in the junction not matched to a gene. The CDR3 measures 17 amino acids from cysteine to phenylalanine. Only the CDR3 DNA stays, 51 bases, in frame from base 1. The cohort was made up of 650 to 700 healthy bone marrow donors. At the time of sampling, all cohort members were nominally healthy, though unrecorded immune exposures were likely present. The donor was CMV seronegative and was included in the group of a few hundred seronegative cohort members. A peripheral blood sample was collected from each donor, and TCR beta sequencing was performed on peripheral blood mononuclear cells. The Qiagen DNeasy Blood Extraction Kit was used to extract genomic DNA from the blood cell samples.

The sequence was collected from a man aged 40-55 years in good health and CMV-seronegative. Sequenced input: PBMCs. This chain joins TRBV9 to TRBJ2-5, with 9 junctional bases fitting TRBD2. Here the CDR3 is given as CASSVDVASGVGVTQYF. The DNA sequence follows: TGTGCCAGCAGCGTAGACGTGGCTAGCGGGGTTGGGGTGACCCAGTACTTC.